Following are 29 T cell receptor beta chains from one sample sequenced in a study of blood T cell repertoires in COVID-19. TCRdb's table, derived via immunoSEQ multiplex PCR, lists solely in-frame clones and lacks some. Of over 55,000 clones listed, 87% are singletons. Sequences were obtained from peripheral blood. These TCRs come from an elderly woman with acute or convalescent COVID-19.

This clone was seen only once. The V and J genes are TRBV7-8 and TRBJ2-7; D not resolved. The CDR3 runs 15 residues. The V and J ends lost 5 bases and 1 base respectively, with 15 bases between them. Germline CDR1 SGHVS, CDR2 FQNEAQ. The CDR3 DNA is TGTGCCAGCAGCCCGATGGTCCCTACTTCCTACGAGCAGTACTTC. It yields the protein CASSPMVPTSYEQYF.

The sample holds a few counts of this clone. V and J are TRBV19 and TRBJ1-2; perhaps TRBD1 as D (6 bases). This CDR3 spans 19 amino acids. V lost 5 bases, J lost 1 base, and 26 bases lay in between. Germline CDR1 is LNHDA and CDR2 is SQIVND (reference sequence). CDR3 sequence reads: CASSSLRDTLQTFNYGYTF. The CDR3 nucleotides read TGTGCCAGTAGTTCACTCCGGGACACACTACAAACCTTTAACTATGGCTACACCTTC.

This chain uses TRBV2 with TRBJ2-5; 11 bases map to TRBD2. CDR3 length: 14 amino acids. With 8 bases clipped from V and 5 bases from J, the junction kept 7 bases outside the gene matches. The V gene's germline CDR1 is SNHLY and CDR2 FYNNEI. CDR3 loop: CASGIAGGPETQYF. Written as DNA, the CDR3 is TGTGCCAGCGGTATAGCGGGGGGGCCGGAGACCCAGTACTTC.

The DNA for the CDR3 is TGTGCCAGCTCACCAATCCGGTCAGGCGGGGGTTACCAAGAGACCCAGTACTTC. Protein product: CASSPIRSGGGYQETQYF. V gene TRBV18 combines with J gene TRBJ2-5; 7 bases map to TRBD2. From germline, CDR1 is KGHSH and CDR2 LQKENI. The CDR3 contains 18 residues. V lost 2 bases and J lost 0; bases outside the gene matches: 12.

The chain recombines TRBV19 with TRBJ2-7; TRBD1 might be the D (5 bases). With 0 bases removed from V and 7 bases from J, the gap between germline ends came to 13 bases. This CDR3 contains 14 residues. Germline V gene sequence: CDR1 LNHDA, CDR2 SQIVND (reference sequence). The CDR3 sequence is CASSIDGAGLEQYF. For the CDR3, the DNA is TGTGCCAGTAGTATAGATGGGGCAGGCCTGGAGCAGTACTTC.

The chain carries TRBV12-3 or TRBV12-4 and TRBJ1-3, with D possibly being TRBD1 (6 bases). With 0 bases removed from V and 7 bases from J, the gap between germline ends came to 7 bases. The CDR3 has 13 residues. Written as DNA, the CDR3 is TGTGCCAGCAGTTTAGCGCAGGGGAACACCATATATTTT. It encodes CASSLAQGNTIYF.

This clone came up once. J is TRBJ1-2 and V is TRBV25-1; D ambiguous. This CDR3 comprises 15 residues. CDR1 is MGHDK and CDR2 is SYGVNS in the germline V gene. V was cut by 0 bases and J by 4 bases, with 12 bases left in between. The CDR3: CASSEYGETIYGYTF. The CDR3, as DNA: TGTGCCAGCAGTGAATATGGGGAGACGATCTATGGCTACACCTTC.

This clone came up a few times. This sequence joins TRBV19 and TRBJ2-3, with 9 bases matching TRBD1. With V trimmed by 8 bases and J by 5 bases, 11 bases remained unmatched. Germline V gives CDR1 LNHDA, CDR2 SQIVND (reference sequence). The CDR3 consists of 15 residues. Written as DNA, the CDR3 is TGTGCCAGTGGATCGGACAGGGGTGCGATAGATACGCAGTATTTT. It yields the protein CASGSDRGAIDTQYF.

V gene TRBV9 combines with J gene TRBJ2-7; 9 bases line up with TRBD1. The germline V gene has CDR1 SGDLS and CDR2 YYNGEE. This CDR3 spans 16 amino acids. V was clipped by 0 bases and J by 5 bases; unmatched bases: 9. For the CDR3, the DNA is TGTGCCAGCAGCGTAGGAGGAGGGGACAGGGCCCACGAGCAGTACTTC. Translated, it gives CASSVGGGDRAHEQYF.

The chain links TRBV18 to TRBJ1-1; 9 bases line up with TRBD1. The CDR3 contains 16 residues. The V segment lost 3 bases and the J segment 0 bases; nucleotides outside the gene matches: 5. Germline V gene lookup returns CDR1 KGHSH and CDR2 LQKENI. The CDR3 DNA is TGTGCCAGCTCACCCCGACAGGGGGGAATGAACACTGAAGCTTTCTTT. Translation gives CASSPRQGGMNTEAFF. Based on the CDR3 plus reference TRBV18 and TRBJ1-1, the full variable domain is NAGVMQNPRHLVRRRGQEARLRCSPMKGHSHVYWYRQLPEEGLKFMVYLQKENIIDESGMPKERFSAEFPKEGPSILRIQQVVRGDSAAYFCASSPRQGGMNTEAFFGQGTRLTVV.

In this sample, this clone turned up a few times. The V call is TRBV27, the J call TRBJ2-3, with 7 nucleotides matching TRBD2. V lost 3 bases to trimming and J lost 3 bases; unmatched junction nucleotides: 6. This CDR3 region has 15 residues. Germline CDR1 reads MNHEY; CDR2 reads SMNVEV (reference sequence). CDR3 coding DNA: TGTGCCAGCAGTTTGGGAGGGGTAGAGACAGATACGCAGTATTTT. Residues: CASSLGGVETDTQYF.

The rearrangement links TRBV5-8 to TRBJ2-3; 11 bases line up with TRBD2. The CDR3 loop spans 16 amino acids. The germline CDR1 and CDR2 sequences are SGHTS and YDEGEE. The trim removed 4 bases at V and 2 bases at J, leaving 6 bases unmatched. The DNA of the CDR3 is TGTGCCAGCAGCACTAGCGGGAGTACCACCACAGATACGCAGTATTTT. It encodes CASSTSGSTTTDTQYF.

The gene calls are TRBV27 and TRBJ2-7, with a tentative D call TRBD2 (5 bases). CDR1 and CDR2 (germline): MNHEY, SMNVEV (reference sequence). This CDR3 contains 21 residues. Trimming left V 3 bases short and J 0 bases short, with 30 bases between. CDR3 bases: TGTGCCAGCAGTTTCGATCCGGGGTTGAGATTCCAAAGCCCTTCCTCCTACGAGCAGTACTTC. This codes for CASSFDPGLRFQSPSSYEQYF.

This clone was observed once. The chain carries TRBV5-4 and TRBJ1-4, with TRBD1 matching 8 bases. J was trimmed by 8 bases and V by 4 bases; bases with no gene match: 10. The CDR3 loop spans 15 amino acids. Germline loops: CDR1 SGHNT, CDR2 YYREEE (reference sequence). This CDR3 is CASSPDRGGGEKLFF. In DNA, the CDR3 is TGTGCCAGCAGCCCAGACAGGGGAGGAGGGGAAAAACTGTTTTTT.

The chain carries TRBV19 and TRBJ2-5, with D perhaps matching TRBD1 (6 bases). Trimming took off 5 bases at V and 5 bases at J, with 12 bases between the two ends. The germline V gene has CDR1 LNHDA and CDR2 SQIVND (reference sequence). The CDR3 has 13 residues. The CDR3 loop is CASSGGGGETQYF. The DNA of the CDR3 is TGTGCCAGTAGTGGTGGGGGCGGTGAGACCCAGTACTTC.

DNA for the CDR3: TGTGCCAGCAGCTTAGTTGGACGCGGGAGTTCCTACAATGAGCAGTTCTTC. Its protein is CASSLVGRGSSYNEQFF. The chain combines TRBV7-2 with TRBJ2-1; 7 bases agree with TRBD2. Losses at the gene ends were 1 base for V and 1 base for J; bases not matched to a gene: 7. The germline V gene has CDR1 SGHTA and CDR2 FQGNSA. This CDR3 region has 17 residues.

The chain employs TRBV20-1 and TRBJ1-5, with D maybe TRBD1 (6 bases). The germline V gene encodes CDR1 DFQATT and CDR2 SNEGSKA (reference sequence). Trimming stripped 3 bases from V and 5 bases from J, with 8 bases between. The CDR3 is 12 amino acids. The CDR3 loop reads CSASNRDQPQHF. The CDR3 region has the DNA TGCAGTGCTAGTAACAGGGATCAGCCCCAGCATTTT.

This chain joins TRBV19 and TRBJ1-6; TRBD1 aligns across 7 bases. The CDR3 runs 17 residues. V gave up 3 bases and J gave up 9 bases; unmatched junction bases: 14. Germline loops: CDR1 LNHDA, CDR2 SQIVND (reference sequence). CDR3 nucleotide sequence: TGTGCCAGTAGTATCCATACTACGGACAGGTTCGGTTCACCCCTCCACTTT. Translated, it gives CASSIHTTDRFGSPLHF.

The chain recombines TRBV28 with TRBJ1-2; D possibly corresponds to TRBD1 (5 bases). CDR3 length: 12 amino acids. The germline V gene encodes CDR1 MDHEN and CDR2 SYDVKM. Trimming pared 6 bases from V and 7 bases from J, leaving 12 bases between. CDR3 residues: CASSPPGFGYTF. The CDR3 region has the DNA TGTGCCAGCAGCCCGCCAGGGTTTGGCTACACCTTC.

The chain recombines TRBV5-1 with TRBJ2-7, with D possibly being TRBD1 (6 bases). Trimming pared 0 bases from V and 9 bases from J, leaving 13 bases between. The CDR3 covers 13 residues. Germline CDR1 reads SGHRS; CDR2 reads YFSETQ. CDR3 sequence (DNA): TGCGCCAGCAGCTTGGGTGGACAGCTGATGCAGTACTTC. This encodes CASSLGGQLMQYF. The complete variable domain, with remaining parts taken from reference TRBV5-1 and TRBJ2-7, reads KAGVTQTPRYLIKTRGQQVTLSCSPISGHRSVSWYQQTPGQGLQFLFEYFSETQRNKGNFPGRFSGRQFSNSRSEMNVSTLELGDSALYLCASSLGGQLMQYFGPGTRLTVT.

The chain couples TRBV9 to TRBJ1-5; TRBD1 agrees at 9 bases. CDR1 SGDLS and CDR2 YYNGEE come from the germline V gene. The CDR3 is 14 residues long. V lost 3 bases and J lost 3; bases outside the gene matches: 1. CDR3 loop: CASSGDRANQPQHF. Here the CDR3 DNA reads TGTGCCAGCAGCGGGGACAGGGCCAATCAGCCCCAGCATTTT.

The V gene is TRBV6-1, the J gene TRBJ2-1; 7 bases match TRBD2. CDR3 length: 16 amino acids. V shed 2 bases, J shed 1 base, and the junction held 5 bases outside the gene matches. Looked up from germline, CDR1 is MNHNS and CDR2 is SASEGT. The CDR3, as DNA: TGTGCCAGCAGTGAACGCGGCGGGAGTTCCTACAATGAGCAGTTCTTC. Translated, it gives CASSERGGSSYNEQFF.

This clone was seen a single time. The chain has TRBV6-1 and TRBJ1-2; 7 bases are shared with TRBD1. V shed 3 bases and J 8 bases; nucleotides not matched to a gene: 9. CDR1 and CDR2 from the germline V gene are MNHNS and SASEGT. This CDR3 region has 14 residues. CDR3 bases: TGTGCCAGCAGTGAGGAACAGGGGAGCCCCGGCTACACCTTC. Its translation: CASSEEQGSPGYTF.

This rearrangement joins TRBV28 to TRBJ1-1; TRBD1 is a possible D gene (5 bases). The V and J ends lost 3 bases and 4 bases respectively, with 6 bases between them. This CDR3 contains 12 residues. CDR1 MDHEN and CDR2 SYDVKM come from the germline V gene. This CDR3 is CASSFQGTEAFF. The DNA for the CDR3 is TGTGCCAGCAGTTTCCAGGGCACTGAAGCTTTCTTT.

In DNA, the CDR3 is TGCGCCAGCAGCTTGGGATGGCAGGGCCATGGCTACACCTTC. Translated, it gives CASSLGWQGHGYTF. The V gene is TRBV5-1, the J gene TRBJ1-2; possible D gene TRBD1, 5 bases. With 0 bases removed from V and 6 bases from J, the gap between germline ends came to 12 bases. The CDR3 consists of 14 residues. Germline lookup yields CDR1 SGHRS and CDR2 YFSETQ.

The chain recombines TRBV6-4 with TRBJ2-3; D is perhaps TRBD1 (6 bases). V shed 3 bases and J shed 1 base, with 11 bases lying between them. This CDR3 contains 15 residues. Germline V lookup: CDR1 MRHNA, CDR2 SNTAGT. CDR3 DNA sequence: TGTGCCAGCAGTGAGACCTCAGGGGGCACAGATACGCAGTATTTT. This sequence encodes CASSETSGGTDTQYF.

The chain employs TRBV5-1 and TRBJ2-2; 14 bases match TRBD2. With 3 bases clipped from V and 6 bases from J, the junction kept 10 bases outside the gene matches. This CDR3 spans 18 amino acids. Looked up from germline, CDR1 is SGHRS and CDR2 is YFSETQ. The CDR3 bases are TGCGCCAGCAGCTCGGGGAGAGGGACTAGCGGGAGACCCGGGGAGCTGTTTTTT. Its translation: CASSSGRGTSGRPGELFF.

This chain's CDR3 is CASSQGSTSYEQFF. As DNA, the CDR3 is TGTGCCAGCAGCCAAGGGTCAACTAGCTATGAGCAGTTCTTC. The rearrangement links TRBV28 to TRBJ2-1, with D possibly TRBD2 on 6 matching bases. Trimming removed 6 bases from V and 8 bases from J, with 17 bases in between. The CDR3 runs to 14 residues. Per the germline V gene, CDR1 is MDHEN and CDR2 is SYDVKM.

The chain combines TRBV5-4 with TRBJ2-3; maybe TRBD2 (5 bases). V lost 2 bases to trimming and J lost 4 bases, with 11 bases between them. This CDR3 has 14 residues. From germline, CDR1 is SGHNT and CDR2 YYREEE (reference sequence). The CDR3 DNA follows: TGTGCCAGCAGCTTCCCAGCGGTGGCAGATACGCAGTATTTT. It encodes CASSFPAVADTQYF.